The following is a T cell receptor beta chain sequence with its context. CDR3 length equals 15 residues. CDR1 KGHDR and CDR2 SFDVKD come from the germline V gene. The ends were cut back, 5 bases at V and 2 bases at J, with 14 bases in the middle. The data originate from a study of blood T cell repertoires in COVID-19. Repertoires were generated with immunoSEQ multiplex PCR, while TCRdb's copy carries only in-frame clones and drops some. This repertoire shows around 170,000 clones, about nine tenths found once; its top ten account for 4%. Sequences were obtained from peripheral blood. The TCR was taken from a woman aged 65 to 85 with acute or convalescent COVID-19. The V call is TRBV24-1, the J call TRBJ1-2; D unresolved. The CDR3 sequence: CATSASKTGNYGYTF. The CDR3 coding sequence is TGTGCCACCAGTGCCTCCAAGACGGGGAACTATGGCTACACCTTC.